This TCR beta chain was observed in a study of identical twins. Whole-study findings and limits: Twins showed weaker excess sharing in their beta out-of-frame sequences. Twins shared out-of-frame alpha sequences with excess low generation probability. Models predicted less out-of-frame TCR alpha sharing in monozygotic twins than was found.

The authors used template switching to add a universal primer site and gave cDNA unique molecular identifiers. Via MiXCR, TCRdb re-called the 5' RACE reads, giving one row per CDR3 protein. Of 1.5 million or so distinct CDR3 sequences listed, about 30% are singletons. CDR1 SGHRS and CDR2 YFSETQ come from the germline V gene. Trimming pared 6 bases from V and 5 bases from J, leaving 11 bases between. The CDR3 contains 13 residues. Comment on this clonotype: Its matching antigen is unknown.

The sequence derives from a newborn girl in good health. The sample taken for sequencing was cord blood. This chain connects TRBV5-1 to TRBJ2-2; no clear D. The CDR3: CASTMDGTGELFF. DNA for the CDR3: TGCGCCAGCACCATGGACGGAACCGGGGAGCTGTTTTTT.